Listed here are 30 T cell receptor beta chains from one sample, sequenced in a study of T-cell memory formation after mild COVID-19 (dated by TCRdb to about 2021). The library was generated by 5' RACE. TCRdb shows the sequencer as Illumina NovaSeq 6000. TCRdb trimmed public reads at Q25 via fastp, called clones via MiXCR and kept in-frame beta chains. Every entry covers one CDR3 protein and lists the most common genes and DNA from its rows. The sample table contains 170,000 or so distinct CDR3 sequences; only one count was recorded for about 21% of them. The ten largest clones represent approximately 22% of the sample. The sequenced sample was PBMCs or a T cell subset sorted from them (not recorded which). These TCRs come from an adult woman who had mild COVID-19 (a few samples of this study predate the infection). The sample titles of this study are shuffled in the database, so cell type and time point are left out; the donor was told from shared clones.

The V gene is TRBV4-3, the J gene TRBJ1-3; no definite D call. The CDR3 is 13 residues long. V was trimmed by 8 bases and J by 0 bases, leaving 8 bases between them. Germline lookup yields CDR1 LGHNA and CDR2 YSLEER. The CDR3 sequence: CASGGHSGNTIYF. The DNA of the CDR3 is TGCGCCAGCGGTGGTCACTCTGGAAACACCATATATTTT.

The chain uses TRBV9 and TRBJ1-2, with TRBD1 identical over 9 bases. Germline CDR1 SGDLS, CDR2 YYNGEE. V lost 0 bases, J lost 6 bases, and 3 bases stayed unmatched. CDR3 length: 14 amino acids. The CDR3 nucleotides read TGTGCCAGCAGCGTAGCGGGGACAGGGAATGGCTACACCTTC. Translation gives CASSVAGTGNGYTF.

This clonotype was detected a few times. This rearrangement joins TRBV7-9 to TRBJ2-1; 8 nucleotides line up with TRBD2. Trimming cost V 4 bases and J 3 bases; bases outside gene matches: 5. Looked up from germline, CDR1 is SEHNR and CDR2 is FQNEAQ (reference sequence). The CDR3 runs 15 residues. In DNA form, the CDR3 reads TGTGCCAGCAGCTATGTGAGCGGGGGCTACAATGAGCAGTTCTTC. Translating it yields CASSYVSGGYNEQFF.

Only a few counts were recorded for this clonotype. The V gene is TRBV19, the J gene TRBJ2-1; 12 bases line up with TRBD2. Per germline, CDR1 LNHDA and CDR2 SQIVND (reference sequence). The length of the CDR3 is 13 residues. With V trimmed by 6 bases and J by 7 bases, 1 base remained unmatched. CDR3 region: CASRTSGSNEQFF. The CDR3, as DNA: TGTGCCAGTAGGACTAGCGGGAGTAATGAGCAGTTCTTC.

The V call is TRBV6-5, the J call TRBJ1-2; D may be TRBD1 (5 bases). V lost 3 bases to trimming and J lost 4 bases, with 15 bases between them. CDR3 size: 15 residues. Germline V lookup: CDR1 MNHEY, CDR2 SVGAGI. CDR3 amino acids: CASSYSDKGIYGYTF. CDR3 DNA sequence: TGTGCCAGCAGTTATTCGGACAAGGGGATCTATGGCTACACCTTC.

Only a few counts were recorded for this clonotype. The V call is TRBV3-1, the J call TRBJ1-1; D might be TRBD1 (6 bases). Trimming pared 5 bases from V and 10 bases from J, leaving 23 bases between. The CDR3 extends over 15 amino acids. Per germline, CDR1 LGHDT and CDR2 YNNKEL (reference sequence). As DNA, the CDR3 is TGTGCCAGCAGCACACCCGGGACAAAAACCTGGGGAGCTTTCTTT. It codes for CASSTPGTKTWGAFF.

The rearrangement links TRBV4-3 to TRBJ2-3, with a possible D match to TRBD2 (6 bases). The CDR3 covers 16 residues. CDR1 LGHNA and CDR2 YSLEER come from the germline V gene. V was shortened by 0 bases and J by 7 bases, with 17 bases between the two germline ends. The CDR3 protein is CASSQDRGGVGNTQYF. DNA for the CDR3: TGCGCCAGCAGCCAAGACAGAGGCGGGGTAGGAAATACGCAGTATTTT.

This chain uses TRBV7-9 with TRBJ2-3; D is unclear. Trimming pared 5 bases from V and 4 bases from J, leaving 7 bases between. CDR1 is SEHNR, CDR2 FQNEAQ, per germline (reference sequence). This CDR3 is 12 amino acids long. The CDR3 coding sequence is TGTGCCAGCAGCCGCCCACCAGATACGCAGTATTTT. It encodes CASSRPPDTQYF. The variable domain in full, completed from reference TRBV7-9 and TRBJ2-3, reads DTGVSQNPRHKITKRGQNVTFRCDPISEHNRLYWYRQTLGQGPEFLTYFQNEAQLEKSRLLSDRFSAERPKGSFSTLEIQRTEQGDSAMYLCASSRPPDTQYFGPGTRLTVL.

This clonotype was detected only a few times. V usage is TRBV20-1 and J usage is TRBJ2-7; 14 bases match TRBD2. The CDR3 covers 19 residues. After removal of 0 bases from V and 2 bases from J, the junction contained 12 bases not matched to a gene. Germline assignment: CDR1 DFQATT and CDR2 SNEGSKA (reference sequence). The CDR3 spells CSARDSPGLAGVGPYEQYF. In DNA form, the CDR3 reads TGCAGTGCTAGAGATTCGCCGGGACTAGCGGGGGTAGGTCCCTACGAGCAGTACTTC.

This clonotype was counted a few times. This sequence joins TRBV30 and TRBJ1-1, with no clear D. This CDR3 is 11 amino acids long. Trimming pared 3 bases from V and 5 bases from J, leaving 7 bases between. CDR1 and CDR2 (germline): GTSNPN, SVGIG (reference sequence). The CDR3 loop is CAWREATEAFF. Written as DNA, the CDR3 is TGTGCCTGGAGGGAGGCGACTGAAGCTTTCTTT. The whole variable domain, filled in from reference TRBV30 and TRBJ1-1, reads SQTIHQWPATLVQPVGSPLSLECTVEGTSNPNLYWYRQAAGRGLQLLFYSVGIGQISSEVPQNLSASRPQDRQFILSSKKLLLSDSGFYLCAWREATEAFFGQGTRLTVV.

This clonotype has just a few counts. The rearrangement uses TRBV7-9 and TRBJ2-7; no reliable D call. Germline V gives CDR1 SEHNR, CDR2 FQNEAQ (reference sequence). The length of the CDR3 is 11 residues. V was trimmed by 5 bases and J by 2 bases, leaving 4 bases between them. The DNA of the CDR3 is TGTGCCAGCAGCGCCCCCTACGAGCAGTACTTC. Protein sequence: CASSAPYEQYF.

The CDR3 region is CSASWDALTEGYTF. Written as DNA, the CDR3 is TGCAGTGCTAGTTGGGACGCCTTGACGGAGGGCTACACCTTC. V usage is TRBV20-1 and J usage is TRBJ1-2; TRBD1 is a possible D gene (5 bases). Germline assignment: CDR1 DFQATT and CDR2 SNEGSKA (reference sequence). The CDR3 is made up of 14 amino acids. V was clipped by 3 bases and J by 8 bases, with 19 bases between them.

This rearrangement joins TRBV24-1 to TRBJ2-5, with a tentative D call TRBD1 (5 bases). The V gene's germline CDR1 is KGHDR and CDR2 SFDVKD. V was shortened by 4 bases and J by 4 bases, with 9 bases between the two germline ends. CDR3 length: 13 residues. CDR3 DNA: TGTGCCACCAGTGACCCAGGGTCAGAGACCCAGTACTTC. Encoded protein: CATSDPGSETQYF.

The chain has TRBV2 and TRBJ1-2, with D perhaps TRBD1 (5 bases). The CDR3 loop spans 16 amino acids. The germline V gene encodes CDR1 SNHLY and CDR2 FYNNEI. Trimming cost V 8 bases and J 3 bases, with 22 bases left between them. CDR3 sequence (DNA): TGTGCCAGCCCTGGGGCAAGAGAAGCAGGAGACTATGGCTACACCTTC. Its translation is CASPGAREAGDYGYTF.

This clonotype was picked up a small number of times. This chain connects TRBV9 to TRBJ2-1, with D unresolved. The CDR3 length is 14 residues. Germline assignment: CDR1 SGDLS and CDR2 YYNGEE. V lost 4 bases and J lost 5, with 13 bases in between. The CDR3 here is CASSLSGSNNEQFF. In DNA, the CDR3 is TGTGCCAGCAGCCTTTCCGGGTCTAACAATGAGCAGTTCTTC.

This clonotype was detected only a few times. This chain uses TRBV24-1 with TRBJ1-1, with TRBD1 matching over 7 bases. CDR3 length equals 16 residues. V lost 4 bases to trimming and J lost 3 bases; unmatched junction nucleotides: 10. Looked up from germline, CDR1 is KGHDR and CDR2 is SFDVKD. CDR3 residues: CATSENSLQGHTEAFF. As DNA, the CDR3 is TGTGCCACCAGTGAGAATTCACTACAGGGGCACACTGAAGCTTTCTTT.

This clonotype turned up a few times. The J gene is TRBJ2-7, the V gene TRBV7-6, with a tentative D call TRBD1 (5 bases). Germline CDR1 reads SGHVS; CDR2 reads FNYEAQ. The length of the CDR3 is 15 residues. V was pared by 1 base and J by 3 bases, with 13 bases between. The CDR3 protein is CASSLDGSTVYEQYF. The CDR3 DNA follows: TGTGCCAGCAGCTTAGACGGTTCGACAGTCTACGAGCAGTACTTC.

This clonotype was seen only once. The rearrangement links TRBV11-2 to TRBJ1-4; D is ambiguous. The CDR3 has 13 residues. CDR1 is SGHAT, CDR2 FQNNGV, per germline. With 1 base removed from V and 3 bases from J, the gap between germline ends came to 3 bases. The CDR3 coding sequence is TGTGCCAGCAGCTTAGTTGCTAATGAAAAACTGTTTTTT. This sequence encodes CASSLVANEKLFF.

The chain links TRBV6-5 to TRBJ2-7, with 9 positions matching TRBD2. Germline V lookup: CDR1 MNHEY, CDR2 SVGAGI. The CDR3 length is 14 residues. The V gene end was trimmed by 2 bases and the J gene end by 4 bases; junction bases not matched to a gene: 3. This chain's CDR3 is CASSYVAGDYEQYF. The CDR3 bases are TGTGCCAGCAGTTACGTAGCGGGAGATTACGAGCAGTACTTC.

CDR3 coding DNA: TGTGCCAGCAGCGGTCACAGGGTAGGCACTGAAGCTTTCTTT. This translates into CASSGHRVGTEAFF. This rearrangement joins TRBV9 to TRBJ1-1, with D possibly TRBD1 on 6 matching bases. V shed 3 bases and J shed 4 bases, with 13 bases lying between them. CDR1 and CDR2 (germline): SGDLS, YYNGEE. The CDR3 is 14 residues long.

The V gene is TRBV4-1, the J gene TRBJ1-1; TRBD1 is a possible D gene (5 bases). V lost 2 bases and J 7 bases, leaving 17 bases between the germline ends. CDR1 is MGHRA and CDR2 is YSYEKL in the germline V gene. CDR3 length: 15 residues. The CDR3 region has the DNA TGCGCCAGCAGCCAACGGCGTACAGGACCCTTTGAAGCTTTCTTT. It codes for CASSQRRTGPFEAFF.

This clonotype has just a few counts. The rearrangement links TRBV29-1 to TRBJ1-3, with D perhaps TRBD1 (5 bases). Germline V lookup: CDR1 SQVTM, CDR2 ANQGSEA. V dropped 7 bases and J dropped 9 bases, with 16 bases sitting between them. This CDR3 spans 12 amino acids. Here the CDR3 DNA reads TGCAGCGCGCGCGCCGCGGGGGGCACCATATATTTT. Protein product: CSARAAGGTIYF.

The sample holds a few counts of this clonotype. The rearrangement links TRBV4-1 to TRBJ2-1; a possible D gene is TRBD2 (5 bases). Germline values: CDR1 MGHRA, CDR2 YSYEKL. The length of the CDR3 is 16 residues. Trimming removed 0 bases at V and 2 bases at J, with 11 bases between. The CDR3 nucleotides are TGCGCCAGCAGCCAAGATCTCTTGGGAGCCTACAATGAGCAGTTCTTC. It codes for CASSQDLLGAYNEQFF.

The rearrangement joins TRBV15 to TRBJ2-1; 8 positions match TRBD1. The J segment lost 7 bases and the V segment lost 6 bases, leaving 5 bases of the junction unmatched. This CDR3 comprises 13 residues. Germline assignment: CDR1 LNHNV and CDR2 YYDKDF (reference sequence). CDR3 in DNA: TGTGCCACCAGTATCCGGACAGGGAATGAGCAGTTCTTC. Translated: CATSIRTGNEQFF.

This chain connects TRBV4-3 to TRBJ2-7; no clear D. Deletions cut 1 base from V and 0 bases from J, with 13 bases between. CDR3 length: 16 amino acids. Per germline, CDR1 LGHNA and CDR2 YSLEER. CDR3 amino acids: CASSQGRQVSSYEQYF. The CDR3 DNA sequence: TGCGCCAGCAGCCAAGGTCGGCAGGTCAGCTCCTACGAGCAGTACTTC.

This clonotype has a handful of counts. The chain joins TRBV24-1 to TRBJ2-2, with D uncertain. The CDR3 has 13 amino acids. Germline CDR1 is KGHDR and CDR2 is SFDVKD. Trimming shortened V by 4 bases and J by 6 bases, and 8 bases separated the two germline ends. The CDR3: CATSDPPAGELFF. DNA of the CDR3: TGTGCCACCAGTGACCCCCCAGCCGGGGAGCTGTTTTTT.

This chain joins TRBV13 and TRBJ2-7; D possibly corresponds to TRBD1 (6 bases). This CDR3 is built from 15 residues. Trimming pared 6 bases from V and 4 bases from J, leaving 19 bases between. The germline V gene encodes CDR1 PRHDT and CDR2 FYEKMQ (reference sequence). The DNA for the CDR3 is TGTGCCAGCAGGTTTTGGGGGCGCGCCTCTTACGAGCAGTACTTC. It specifies CASRFWGRASYEQYF.

This clonotype was seen only a few times. The chain recombines TRBV3-1 with TRBJ2-6; TRBD2 is a possible D gene (5 bases). There are 16 residues in the CDR3. Trimming took 3 bases from V and 2 from J, leaving 11 bases between them. In germline, CDR1 is LGHDT, CDR2 YNNKEL (reference sequence). CDR3 nucleotides: TGTGCCAGCAGCCAGGTCTATAGCGCTGGGGCCAACGTCCTGACTTTC. It specifies CASSQVYSAGANVLTF.

The rearrangement links TRBV5-1 to TRBJ2-1; D ambiguous. V gave up 0 bases and J gave up 5 bases, with 12 bases separating them. CDR1 is SGHRS and CDR2 is YFSETQ in the germline V gene. This CDR3 comprises 15 residues. As DNA, the CDR3 is TGCGCCAGCAGCTTGGTGGCGCTAATTGACAATGAGCAGTTCTTC. Its protein is CASSLVALIDNEQFF.

This clonotype has a handful of counts. V is TRBV4-3 and J is TRBJ2-7; D uncertain. This CDR3 comprises 16 residues. Looked up from germline, CDR1 is LGHNA and CDR2 is YSLEER. Trimming removed 0 bases at V and 0 bases at J, with 12 bases between. CDR3 in amino acids: CASSQDSGMSSYEQYF. The CDR3 bases are TGCGCCAGCAGCCAAGATTCGGGCATGAGCTCCTACGAGCAGTACTTC.